The 31 T cell receptor beta chains below come from one sample, sequenced in a study of Graves' ophthalmopathy and Graves' hyperthyroidism. Amplified material comprised TCR beta CDR3 regions derived from RNA transcripts. First-round RT-PCR employed HTBI primers, with a second-round multiplex PCR after it. TCRdb re-analysed the multiplex PCR reads in MiXCR, keeping a single row per CDR3 protein. The table records 300,000 to 350,000 distinct CDR3 sequences, 15% to 20% of them present only once. The sequenced material came from peripheral blood. These receptors were obtained from an adult man with Graves' ophthalmopathy.

At least ten counts were recorded for this clonotype. The chain has TRBV4-1 and TRBJ2-7; 10 nucleotides line up with TRBD1. The CDR3 spans 15 residues. Trimming took 4 bases from V and 2 from J; bases not matched to a gene: 5. CDR1 MGHRA and CDR2 YSYEKL come from the germline V gene. CDR3 in DNA: TGCGCCAGCAGCCCCCGACAGGGGGCAACCTACGAGCAGTACTTC. Protein product: CASSPRQGATYEQYF.

This clonotype was counted many times. V usage is TRBV6-5 and J usage is TRBJ2-7; D is uncertain. Germline CDR1 MNHEY, CDR2 SVGAGI. The CDR3 runs to 13 residues. V lost 2 bases and J 2 bases, leaving 7 bases between the germline ends. Here the CDR3 DNA reads TGTGCCAGCAGTTACGGTCAGACCTACGAGCAGTACTTC. It encodes CASSYGQTYEQYF.

In DNA, the CDR3 is TGTGCCAGCAGTGAAGTGGGGTGGATTTCGGAGACCCAGTACTTC. Translation: CASSEVGWISETQYF. V is TRBV2 and J is TRBJ2-5; D not resolved. The CDR3 runs to 15 residues. Trimming pared 1 base from V and 5 bases from J, leaving 14 bases between. Germline lookup yields CDR1 SNHLY and CDR2 FYNNEI.

This clonotype was seen many times. V is TRBV7-2 and J is TRBJ2-7; D is possibly TRBD1 (5 bases). The CDR3 has 13 residues. Per germline, CDR1 SGHTA and CDR2 FQGNSA. The V end was cut by 2 bases, the J end by 5 bases, with 10 bases between. The CDR3 DNA is TGTGCCAGCAGCTTACAGGGTATCCACGAGCAGTACTTC. It is translated as CASSLQGIHEQYF.

Note on this clonotype: The junction does not match germline at one end; this may be a read error. The CDR3 spells CASSQTGVTYEQYF. Here the CDR3 DNA reads TGCGCCAGCAGCCAAACAGGAGTAACCTACGAGCAGTACTTC. This chain uses TRBV6-1 with TRBJ2-7, with D perhaps matching TRBD1 (5 bases). Germline V gives CDR1 MNHNS, CDR2 SASEGT. The CDR3 extends over 14 amino acids.

The rearrangement uses TRBV30 and TRBJ1-5; D gene uncertain. Germline loops: CDR1 GTSNPN, CDR2 SVGIG (reference sequence). The CDR3 is made up of 13 amino acids. V gave up 3 bases and J gave up 1 base, with 7 bases separating them. The DNA for the CDR3 is TGTGCCTGGAGCCTAACAAGCAATCAGCCCCAGCATTTT. Amino acids: CAWSLTSNQPQHF.

Ten or more counts support this clonotype. The chain joins TRBV6-1 to TRBJ2-7; a possible D gene is TRBD1 (8 bases). The CDR3 loop spans 15 amino acids. Germline V gives CDR1 MNHNS, CDR2 SASEGT. V was pared by 6 bases and J by 1 base, with 16 bases between. CDR3 sequence reads: CASRGQRDRSYEQYF. Written as DNA, the CDR3 is TGTGCCAGCAGAGGGCAGCGGGACAGGTCCTACGAGCAGTACTTC.

This clonotype was seen a handful of times. This rearrangement joins TRBV7-2 to TRBJ2-5; D not resolved. Trimming left V 7 bases short and J 10 bases short, with 22 bases between. The CDR3 loop spans 14 amino acids. Germline values: CDR1 SGHTA, CDR2 FQGNSA. The CDR3 spells CASITDRRIKIQYF. The CDR3 region has the DNA TGTGCCAGCATCACCGACCGGCGGATTAAGATCCAGTACTTC. The variable domain in full, with the rest retrieved from reference TRBV7-2 and TRBJ2-5, is GAGVSQSPSNKVTEKGKDVELRCDPISGHTALYWYRQSLGQGLEFLIYFQGNSAPDKSGLPSDRFSAERTGGSVSTLTIQRTQQEDSAVYLCASITDRRIKIQYFGPGTRLLVL.

This clonotype was seen repeatedly, ten times or more. V and J are TRBV11-2 and TRBJ1-3, with TRBD1 as a possible D gene (6 bases). Germline V gives CDR1 SGHAT, CDR2 FQNNGV. V dropped 5 bases and J dropped 4 bases, with 27 bases sitting between them. The CDR3 totals 19 residues. The CDR3 loop is CASSLSGRGSNNSGNTIYF. For the CDR3, the DNA is TGTGCCAGCAGCCTATCAGGCAGGGGTTCAAACAATTCGGGAAACACCATATATTTT.

This sequence joins TRBV27 and TRBJ2-5; D is ambiguous. The CDR3 length is 17 residues. Germline loops: CDR1 MNHEY, CDR2 SMNVEV (reference sequence). V was shortened by 7 bases and J by 0 bases, with 21 bases between the two germline ends. This chain's CDR3 is CASTLTRTYRDQETQYF. CDR3 in DNA: TGTGCCAGCACCTTAACCCGGACCTACCGAGACCAAGAGACCCAGTACTTC.

This clonotype was seen repeatedly, ten times or more. This chain links TRBV29-1 with TRBJ2-5; 10 bases fit TRBD2. Trimming cost V 2 bases and J 5 bases; bases outside gene matches: 11. Per the germline V gene, CDR1 is SQVTM and CDR2 is ANQGSEA. CDR3 length: 16 residues. CDR3 sequence: CSVEPSGGSGIETQYF. The CDR3 coding sequence is TGCAGCGTTGAACCTAGCGGGGGTTCCGGTATCGAGACCCAGTACTTC.

This clonotype has ten or more counts. The chain uses TRBV5-1 and TRBJ2-2; possibly TRBD1 for D (6 bases). Trimming cost V 4 bases and J 5 bases, with 18 bases left between them. The CDR3 totals 16 residues. In germline, CDR1 is SGHRS, CDR2 YFSETQ. This CDR3 reads CASSPGDRHFTGELFF. The CDR3 nucleotides are TGCGCCAGCAGCCCAGGGGACCGACACTTTACCGGGGAGCTGTTTTTT.

This clonotype was seen ten or more times. This rearrangement joins TRBV6-5 to TRBJ1-2; 8 bases are a match to TRBD1. J lost 5 bases, V lost 6 bases, and 5 bases had no gene match. This CDR3 has 13 amino acids. The germline CDR1 and CDR2 sequences are MNHEY and SVGAGI. CDR3: CASRMTGVYGYTF. The CDR3 DNA follows: TGTGCCAGCAGAATGACAGGGGTTTATGGCTACACCTTC.

This chain uses TRBV6-1 with TRBJ2-7; no firm D call. Trimming took 6 bases from V and 0 from J, leaving 12 bases between them. CDR3 length equals 14 residues. Germline V lookup: CDR1 MNHNS, CDR2 SASEGT. The CDR3 region is CASSQRGISYEQYF. DNA of the CDR3: TGTGCCAGCAGCCAGCGTGGTATCTCCTACGAGCAGTACTTC.

This clonotype was counted only a few times. This chain links TRBV5-1 with TRBJ1-1; TRBD1 aligns across 7 bases. This CDR3 spans 15 amino acids. Losses at the gene ends were 0 bases for V and 4 bases for J; bases not matched to a gene: 6. Germline CDR1 is SGHRS and CDR2 is YFSETQ. CDR3 residues: CASSLGEGAFTEAFF. The DNA for the CDR3 is TGCGCCAGCAGCTTGGGAGAGGGGGCTTTCACTGAAGCTTTCTTT. The variable domain in full, completed from reference TRBV5-1 and TRBJ1-1, reads KAGVTQTPRYLIKTRGQQVTLSCSPISGHRSVSWYQQTPGQGLQFLFEYFSETQRNKGNFPGRFSGRQFSNSRSEMNVSTLELGDSALYLCASSLGEGAFTEAFFGQGTRLTVV.

This clonotype occurred many times. The chain carries TRBV28 and TRBJ2-7; D tentatively fits TRBD1 or TRBD2 (5 bases each). The CDR3 consists of 13 residues. Trimming stripped 8 bases from V and 5 bases from J, with 16 bases between. CDR1 is MDHEN and CDR2 is SYDVKM in the germline V gene. The CDR3 protein is CASWRVGANEQYF. DNA for the CDR3: TGTGCCAGCTGGCGGGTTGGGGCGAACGAGCAGTACTTC.

V is TRBV5-6 and J is TRBJ2-5, with 7 bases lining up with TRBD1. V lost 5 bases and J lost 5; bases outside the gene matches: 15. Per the germline V gene, CDR1 is SGHDT and CDR2 is YYEEEE. The CDR3 is 16 residues long. This chain's CDR3 is CASSPQGDTASETQYF. CDR3 nucleotide sequence: TGTGCCAGCAGTCCCCAGGGGGACACGGCTTCGGAGACCCAGTACTTC.

This clonotype was recorded many times. J is TRBJ2-7 and V is TRBV9; 8 nucleotides match TRBD1. In germline, CDR1 is SGDLS, CDR2 YYNGEE. V lost 0 bases and J lost 7; bases outside the gene matches: 3. The CDR3 length is 13 residues. In nucleotides, the CDR3 is TGTGCCAGCAGCGTAGGCGGACAGGGTGAGCAGTACTTC. Translation: CASSVGGQGEQYF.

This clonotype has ten or more counts. This chain uses TRBV20-1 with TRBJ2-7; 7 nucleotides match TRBD1. This CDR3 has 12 amino acids. CDR1 is DFQATT, CDR2 SNEGSKA, per germline (reference sequence). With V trimmed by 4 bases and J by 4 bases, 4 bases remained unmatched. CDR3 nucleotide sequence: TGCAGTGCTACCGGGACAGATTACGAGCAGTACTTC. It encodes CSATGTDYEQYF.

The chain carries TRBV28 and TRBJ2-7, with 7 bases aligning to TRBD2. The V gene's germline CDR1 is MDHEN and CDR2 SYDVKM. Germline trimming cut 7 bases from V and 5 bases from J; bases unmatched to any gene: 11. The CDR3 consists of 14 residues. CDR3 residues: CASTSAAGWHEQYF. The DNA of the CDR3 is TGTGCCAGCACTTCCGCAGCGGGATGGCACGAGCAGTACTTC.

This clonotype has at least ten counts. The gene calls are TRBV20-1 and TRBJ2-7; the match to TRBD1 covers 7 bases. The V and J ends lost 0 bases and 5 bases, in that order; junction bases with no gene match: 10. CDR3 length: 15 amino acids. Germline CDR1 and CDR2: DFQATT and SNEGSKA (reference sequence). The CDR3 loop is CSARDWARGNNEQYF. The CDR3 DNA reads as TGCAGTGCTAGAGATTGGGCCAGGGGGAATAACGAGCAGTACTTC.

This clonotype has at least ten counts. This sequence joins TRBV2 and TRBJ1-5; 12 bases are shared with TRBD1. V trimming: 6 bases; J trimming: 6 bases; junction bases outside the gene matches: 3. From germline, CDR1 is SNHLY and CDR2 FYNNEI. The CDR3 has 14 amino acids. The CDR3 coding sequence is TGTGCCAGCAGGAGGGACAGGGGGCCTCAGCCCCAGCATTTT. Amino acids: CASRRDRGPQPQHF.

This clonotype was recorded many times. The chain joins TRBV6-1 to TRBJ1-6, with D maybe TRBD1 (5 bases). The CDR3 length is 13 residues. The ends were cut back, 6 bases at V and 9 bases at J, with 12 bases in the middle. Germline V lookup: CDR1 MNHNS, CDR2 SASEGT. This chain's CDR3 is CASRRDRTSPLHF. CDR3 bases: TGTGCCAGCAGGCGGGACCGAACTTCACCCCTCCACTTT.

Ten or more counts support this clonotype. This chain links TRBV27 with TRBJ2-7; 7 bases align to TRBD1. The length of the CDR3 is 13 residues. J lost 2 bases, V lost 7 bases, and 5 bases had no gene match. The germline gives CDR1 MNHEY, CDR2 SMNVEV (reference sequence). The CDR3 coding sequence is TGTGCCAGCAAAGTACAGGGGACCTACGAGCAGTACTTC. Translation: CASKVQGTYEQYF.

About this clonotype: This is likely a read error, given that the CDR3 carries no conserved phenylalanine or tryptophan at its end. The chain joins TRBV6-5 to TRBJ2-5, with D maybe TRBD1 (5 bases). The germline V and J ends were trimmed by 2 bases and 1 base, with 8 bases remaining between them. The CDR3 totals 14 residues. The germline V gene encodes CDR1 MNHEY and CDR2 SVGAGI. CDR3 loop: CASSYRTPQETQYG. The CDR3 coding sequence is TGTGCCAGCAGTTACCGGACACCCCAAGAGACCCAGTACGGG.

This clonotype was recorded a few times. This may be a read error, as it is one base from a much larger clone. In DNA form, the CDR3 reads TGCAGTGCTATAGATTCGGGGGGTACGGTGGGCAATCAGCCCCAGCATTTT. It yields the protein CSAIDSGGTVGNQPQHF. The chain uses TRBV20-1 and TRBJ1-5; the D gene is possibly TRBD1 (5 bases). Per germline, CDR1 DFQATT and CDR2 SNEGSKA (reference sequence). V was clipped by 4 bases and J by 2 bases, with 21 bases between them. The CDR3 runs to 17 residues.

In its sample, this clonotype was seen a few times. This rearrangement joins TRBV6-1 to TRBJ2-7, with 8 bases aligning to TRBD1. The V segment lost 8 bases and the J segment 5 bases; nucleotides outside the gene matches: 17. This CDR3 has 16 amino acids. The germline CDR1 and CDR2 sequences are MNHNS and SASEGT. The CDR3 DNA reads as TGTGCCAGCCCTCCTATCGACAGGGGTCGGATCCACGAGCAGTACTTC. Translating it yields CASPPIDRGRIHEQYF.

This clonotype was recorded many times. The chain is built from TRBV12-3 or TRBV12-4 and TRBJ1-2; tentatively, D is TRBD1 (5 bases). This CDR3 comprises 13 residues. The V and J ends lost 3 bases and 7 bases respectively, with 12 bases between them. The CDR3: CASSLGHYAGYTF. For the CDR3, the DNA is TGTGCCAGCAGTTTGGGGCATTATGCTGGCTACACCTTC.

This sequence joins TRBV7-6 and TRBJ1-1; the match to TRBD1 covers 7 bases. The germline V gene has CDR1 SGHVS and CDR2 FNYEAQ. The CDR3 has 16 amino acids. J gave up 1 base and V 0 bases, and 5 bases lay outside the gene matches. CDR3 amino acids: CASSLAEGARNTEAFF. Written as DNA, the CDR3 is TGTGCCAGCAGCTTAGCAGAGGGGGCCCGGAACACTGAAGCTTTCTTT.

This sequence joins TRBV12-3 or TRBV12-4 and TRBJ1-1, with a possible D match to TRBD1 (5 bases). The CDR3 totals 14 residues. V lost 7 bases to trimming and J lost 3 bases, with 15 bases between them. This CDR3 is CASIWGVSDTEAFF. CDR3 nucleotide sequence: TGTGCCAGCATTTGGGGGGTTTCTGACACTGAAGCTTTCTTT.

This clonotype was counted at least ten times. CDR3 coding DNA: TGTGCCAGCAGTTCGCTTTTCCCCTTAGGACCGGTCCAAGAGACCCAGTACTTC. It specifies CASSSLFPLGPVQETQYF. The gene calls are TRBV28 and TRBJ2-5; D is ambiguous. V was pared by 4 bases and J by 1 base, with 22 bases between. Per the germline V gene, CDR1 is MDHEN and CDR2 is SYDVKM. This CDR3 has 18 residues.